Only a few counts were recorded for the clone carrying this TCR beta chain. Sequence at one end of the junction differs from germline and may be a read error. These data are taken from a study of CD8 T cells in Susac syndrome. In germline, CDR1 is SGHRS, CDR2 YFSETQ. The CDR3 has 16 amino acids. With random hexamers, reverse transcription was performed on about 0.45 to 1 ug of RNA. TCRdb passed the immunoSEQ multiplex PCR reads through MiXCR, listing each CDR3 protein once. The sample records roughly 200,000 distinct CDR3 sequences, under 95% being singletons. Material: CD4+ T cells from PBMCs. The clonotype comes from a human donor in good health. This chain connects TRBV5-1 to TRBJ1-6; unclear D gene. CDR3 loop: CASSPDGSSYNSPLHF. CDR3 DNA sequence: TGCGCCAGCAGCCCGGACGGGAGCTCCTATAATTCCCCCCTCCACTTT.